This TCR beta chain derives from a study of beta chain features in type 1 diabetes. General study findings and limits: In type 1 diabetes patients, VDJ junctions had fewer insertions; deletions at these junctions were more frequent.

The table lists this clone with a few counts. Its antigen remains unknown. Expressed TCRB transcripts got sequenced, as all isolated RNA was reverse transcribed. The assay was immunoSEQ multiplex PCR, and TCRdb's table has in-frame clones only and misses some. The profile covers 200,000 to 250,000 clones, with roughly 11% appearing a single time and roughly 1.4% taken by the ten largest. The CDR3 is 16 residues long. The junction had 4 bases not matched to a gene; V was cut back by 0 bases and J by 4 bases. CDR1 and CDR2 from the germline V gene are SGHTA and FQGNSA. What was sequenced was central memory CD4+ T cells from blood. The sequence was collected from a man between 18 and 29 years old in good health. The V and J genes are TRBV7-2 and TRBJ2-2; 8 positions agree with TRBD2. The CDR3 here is CASSLAAGTSTGELFF. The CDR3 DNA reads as TGTGCCAGCAGCTTAGCGGCAGGGACTAGCACCGGGGAGCTGTTTTTT.